Presented here are 28 T cell receptor beta chains from one specimen sequenced in a study of T cell responses to AZD1222 COVID-19 vaccine. Sequencing was performed with immunoSEQ multiplex PCR; in TCRdb, only in-frame clones are kept and a portion is missing. The table has 100,000 to 150,000 clones, approximately 91% seen once. This specimen consisted of peripheral blood, obtained on day 0 of AZD1222 vaccination. The origin of the receptors is an adult in good health.

The rearrangement links TRBV6-4 to TRBJ2-3, with 14 bases matching TRBD2. The CDR3 has 20 amino acids. The germline CDR1 and CDR2 sequences are MRHNA and SNTAGT. V was pared by 2 bases and J by 2 bases, with 12 bases of the junction left unmatched. The CDR3 sequence is CASSDPPGLAGGHNTDTQYF. Here the CDR3 DNA reads TGTGCCAGCAGTGACCCCCCCGGACTAGCGGGGGGTCACAACACAGATACGCAGTATTTT.

This clone was found once. V usage is TRBV3-1 (or the pseudogene TRBV3-2) and J usage is TRBJ1-6; D might be TRBD1 (6 bases). The CDR3 loop spans 14 amino acids. Germline V gives CDR1 LGHDT, CDR2 YNNKEL (reference sequence). V was shortened by 1 base and J by 8 bases, with 9 bases between the two germline ends. The CDR3 loop reads CASSQGTAYSPLHF. The CDR3 bases are TGTGCCAGCAGCCAAGGGACAGCCTATTCACCCCTCCACTTT.

The rearrangement links TRBV19 to TRBJ2-7; tentative D call: TRBD1 (6 bases). Trimming took 10 bases from V and 4 from J, leaving 20 bases between them. This CDR3 is built from 14 residues. The germline V gene has CDR1 LNHDA and CDR2 SQIVND (reference sequence). This CDR3 reads CATGPPGHTYEQYF. CDR3 bases: TGTGCCACCGGACCCCCGGGACACACTTACGAGCAGTACTTC.

The chain uses TRBV7-5 and TRBJ2-3; TRBD1 was called by the table and not checked on the DNA. TRBV7-5 is assigned pseudogene status. The CDR3 covers 16 residues. The CDR3 nucleotides are TGTGCCAGAAGCTTGGGGGCTCTCTTTAGCACAGATACGCAGTATTTT. Encoded protein: CARSLGALFSTDTQYF.

The chain has TRBV19 and TRBJ1-6, with D uncertain. The germline gives CDR1 LNHDA, CDR2 SQIVND (reference sequence). V dropped 9 bases and J dropped 9 bases, with 15 bases sitting between them. The length of the CDR3 is 13 residues. CDR3 DNA: TGTGCCAGCCAGGACTCTGCGGGTTCACCCCTCCACTTT. Protein sequence: CASQDSAGSPLHF. Full variable domain (remainder filled in from reference TRBV19 and TRBJ1-6): DGGITQSPKYLFRKEGQNVTLSCEQNLNHDAMYWYRQDPGQGLRLIYYSQIVNDFQKGDIAEGYSVSREKKESFPLTVTSAQKNPTAFYLCASQDSAGSPLHFGNGTRLTVT.

This clone was seen only once. The rearrangement joins TRBV19 to TRBJ1-1; no clear D gene. CDR3 length: 13 residues. V dropped 5 bases and J dropped 8 bases, with 15 bases sitting between them. Germline V gives CDR1 LNHDA, CDR2 SQIVND (reference sequence). The CDR3 reads CASSDSRPPEAFF. CDR3 in DNA: TGTGCCAGTAGTGACTCGAGGCCTCCAGAAGCTTTCTTT.

V usage is TRBV11-2 and J usage is TRBJ1-4; D is uncertain. V was cut by 0 bases and J by 13 bases, with 9 bases left in between. The CDR3 sequence is 12 residues long. The germline V gene encodes CDR1 SGHAT and CDR2 FQNNGV. The CDR3: CASSLESRRLFF. CDR3 DNA: TGTGCCAGCAGCTTAGAGAGCCGACGACTGTTTTTT.

The CDR3 DNA follows: TGTGCCAGCAGTTTCGGGACAGGCACAGATACGCAGTATTTT. This gives the protein CASSFGTGTDTQYF. The rearrangement links TRBV25-1 to TRBJ2-3; TRBD1 aligns across 7 bases. The trim removed 5 bases at V and 1 base at J, leaving 3 bases unmatched. This CDR3 spans 14 amino acids. Germline V gene lookup returns CDR1 MGHDK and CDR2 SYGVNS.

This chain connects TRBV6-4 to TRBJ1-2, with D tentatively TRBD1 (5 bases). CDR3 length equals 15 residues. V dropped 4 bases and J dropped 4 bases, with 16 bases sitting between them. Germline V gene lookup returns CDR1 MRHNA and CDR2 SNTAGT. The CDR3 nucleotides read TGTGCCAGCAGTGCCACTACAGGAATCGGCTATGGCTACACCTTC. Protein: CASSATTGIGYGYTF.

CDR3: CASSQGGGQSWGYTF. The CDR3, as DNA: TGTGCCAGCAGCCAAGGCGGCGGACAGTCTTGGGGCTACACCTTC. V and J are TRBV3-1 (or the pseudogene TRBV3-2) and TRBJ1-2, with D possibly being TRBD1 (6 bases). Trimming cost V 1 base and J 8 bases, with 17 bases left between them. CDR1 is LGHDT, CDR2 YNNKEL, per germline (reference sequence). The CDR3 runs 15 residues.

V is TRBV21-1 and J is TRBJ1-1. TRBV21-1 is shown as a pseudogene. The CDR3 is 14 residues long. The CDR3 sequence: CASSNLLKSPEAFF. The CDR3 nucleotides read TGTGCCAGCAGCAATTTGCTTAAGAGCCCTGAAGCTTTCTTT.

The J gene is TRBJ1-4, the V gene TRBV27; no definite D call. The CDR3 runs to 14 residues. Trimming shortened V by 2 bases and J by 6 bases, and 10 bases separated the two germline ends. CDR1 MNHEY and CDR2 SMNVEV come from the germline V gene (reference sequence). Written as DNA, the CDR3 is TGTGCCAGCAGTTTAGGAGGGCCCTATGAAAAACTGTTTTTT. Its translation is CASSLGGPYEKLFF.

The V gene is TRBV14, the J gene TRBJ2-2, with no clear D. Germline values: CDR1 SGHDN, CDR2 FVKESK. This CDR3 contains 15 residues. V lost 1 base and J 1 base, leaving 7 bases between the germline ends. The CDR3 nucleotides read TGTGCCAGCAGCCAAGTGGACCTGAACACCGGGGAGCTGTTTTTT. Its protein is CASSQVDLNTGELFF. Combining the CDR3 with reference TRBV14 and TRBJ2-2 gives the whole variable domain EAGVTQFPSHSVIEKGQTVTLRCDPISGHDNLYWYRRVMGKEIKFLLHFVKESKQDESGMPNNRFLAERTGGTYSTLKVQPAELEDSGVYFCASSQVDLNTGELFFGEGSRLTVL.

The chain uses TRBV4-2 and TRBJ2-7; a possible D gene is TRBD1 (6 bases). Germline values: CDR1 LGHNA, CDR2 YNFKEQ. Trimming stripped 1 base from V and 0 bases from J, with 16 bases between. CDR3 length: 17 residues. CDR3 bases: TGTGCCAGCAGCCAAGTGGACAGTATTAGAACCTCCTACGAGCAGTACTTC. Amino acid sequence: CASSQVDSIRTSYEQYF.

V and J are TRBV6-5 and TRBJ2-4, with 7 bases aligning to TRBD2. V trimming: 7 bases; J trimming: 7 bases; junction bases outside the gene matches: 4. The germline V gene has CDR1 MNHEY and CDR2 SVGAGI. This CDR3 is 12 amino acids long. The CDR3 sequence: CASTRDYNIQYF. The CDR3, as DNA: TGTGCCAGCACACGGGACTATAACATTCAGTACTTC.

The CDR3 loop is CAWSLGTLYEKLFF. As DNA, the CDR3 is TGTGCCTGGAGTCTTGGGACACTCTATGAAAAACTGTTTTTT. The chain is built from TRBV30 and TRBJ1-4; possibly TRBD1 for D (6 bases). The V gene's germline CDR1 is GTSNPN and CDR2 SVGIG (reference sequence). V lost 2 bases, J lost 6 bases, and 13 bases lay in between. The CDR3 consists of 14 residues. Together with reference TRBV30 and TRBJ1-4, the CDR3 gives the full variable domain: SQTIHQWPATLVQPVGSPLSLECTVEGTSNPNLYWYRQAAGRGLQLLFYSVGIGQISSEVPQNLSASRPQDRQFILSSKKLLLSDSGFYLCAWSLGTLYEKLFFGSGTQLSVL.

This rearrangement joins TRBV19 to TRBJ2-2; 14 bases map to TRBD2. The germline V gene encodes CDR1 LNHDA and CDR2 SQIVND (reference sequence). The CDR3 covers 18 residues. Trimming removed 1 base from V and 4 bases from J; junction bases left unmatched: 5. CDR3 amino acids: CASSIGTSGGPGTGELFF. The DNA for the CDR3 is TGTGCCAGTAGTATAGGGACTAGCGGGGGGCCAGGCACCGGGGAGCTGTTTTTT.

The chain links TRBV6-6 to TRBJ1-2, with D unclear. The germline V gene encodes CDR1 MNHNY and CDR2 SVGAGI (reference sequence). This CDR3 contains 12 residues. Trimming took 4 bases from V and 2 from J, leaving 5 bases between them. Here the CDR3 reads CASSSENYGYTF. DNA of the CDR3: TGTGCCAGCAGTTCGGAGAACTATGGCTACACCTTC.

The rearrangement uses TRBV6-5 and TRBJ1-6; D remains unclear. The V end lost 0 bases, the J end lost 8 bases, and 5 bases lay between the germline ends. The CDR3 runs 13 residues. Germline values: CDR1 MNHEY, CDR2 SVGAGI. CDR3 bases: TGTGCCAGCAGTTACTCCTGGGATTCACCCCTCCACTTT. Translated: CASSYSWDSPLHF.

V gene TRBV6-5 combines with J gene TRBJ2-4, with TRBD1 identical over 9 bases. V trimming: 6 bases; J trimming: 1 base; junction bases outside the gene matches: 4. The CDR3 consists of 15 residues. CDR1 and CDR2 (germline): MNHEY, SVGAGI. The CDR3 loop is CASSSDRGAKNIQYF. The DNA for the CDR3 is TGTGCCAGCAGCTCGGACAGGGGTGCCAAAAACATTCAGTACTTC.

The J gene is TRBJ2-2, the V gene TRBV7-2; D is unclear. CDR1 is SGHTA, CDR2 FQGNSA, per germline. Between the trimmed V and J ends, which lost 2 bases and 0 bases, there was a span of 13 bases. CDR3 length equals 17 residues. In DNA form, the CDR3 reads TGTGCCAGCAGCTTAAGGTGGACCTCCGCGAACACCGGGGAGCTGTTTTTT. This encodes CASSLRWTSANTGELFF.

The chain links TRBV2 to TRBJ2-2, with TRBD1 as a possible D gene (5 bases). The V and J ends lost 4 bases and 0 bases respectively, with 15 bases between them. The CDR3 loop spans 17 amino acids. The germline V gene encodes CDR1 SNHLY and CDR2 FYNNEI. In nucleotides, the CDR3 is TGTGCCAGCAGTGCCCCCCCTCTAGGGGCGAACACCGGGGAGCTGTTTTTT. Residues: CASSAPPLGANTGELFF.

The V gene is TRBV2, the J gene TRBJ2-1; 9 positions agree with TRBD2. Trimming took 10 bases from V and 15 from J; bases not matched to a gene: 16. Germline values: CDR1 SNHLY, CDR2 FYNNEI. The length of the CDR3 is 13 residues. For the CDR3, the DNA is TGTGCCACTCGGATGGAGCGGGGGGATCTTGGGTTCTTC. Its protein product is CATRMERGDLGFF.

The J gene is TRBJ1-4, the V gene TRBV4-1; D remains unclear. The V gene's germline CDR1 is MGHRA and CDR2 YSYEKL. V lost 0 bases and J lost 6, with 11 bases in between. CDR3 size: 15 residues. CDR3 bases: TGCGCCAGCAGCCAAGATTGGCTGATTGATGAAAAACTGTTTTTT. It yields the protein CASSQDWLIDEKLFF.

The chain links TRBV4-2 to TRBJ1-2, with D unclear. The germline V and J ends were trimmed by 0 bases and 4 bases, with 18 bases remaining between them. This CDR3 region has 17 residues. Per germline, CDR1 LGHNA and CDR2 YNFKEQ. The CDR3 DNA reads TGTGCCAGCAGCCAAGATATCCCGGGCCGAACAAGCTATGGCTACACCTTC. Translation gives CASSQDIPGRTSYGYTF.

The rearrangement links TRBV19 to TRBJ1-5; TRBD1 might be the D (5 bases). The CDR3 has 13 amino acids. The V end was cut by 11 bases, the J end by 3 bases, with 14 bases between. Germline values: CDR1 LNHDA, CDR2 SQIVND (reference sequence). CDR3 nucleotide sequence: TGTGCCCCCGGCCGAGGGGCCAATCAGCCCCAGCATTTT. The encoded protein is CAPGRGANQPQHF.

The V and J genes are TRBV7-9 and TRBJ1-2; TRBD1 matches at 7 bases. V shed 3 bases and J 4 bases; nucleotides not matched to a gene: 8. Germline CDR1 and CDR2: SEHNR and FQNEAQ (reference sequence). This CDR3 contains 15 residues. As DNA, the CDR3 is TGTGCCAGCAGCTTTGACAGACAGGGTGGCTATGGCTACACCTTC. Encoded protein: CASSFDRQGGYGYTF.

The chain links TRBV27 to TRBJ1-5; D is undetermined. CDR3 length: 14 amino acids. Trimming removed 5 bases from V and 7 bases from J, with 15 bases in between. Germline assignment: CDR1 MNHEY and CDR2 SMNVEV (reference sequence). DNA for the CDR3: TGTGCCAGCAGTCCCCTCCAGGCTTGGCAGCCCCAGCATTTT. Protein: CASSPLQAWQPQHF.